These 15 T cell receptor beta chains originate from one sample sequenced in a study of spatial heterogeneity in lung cancer. The time point denotes: blood at routine non-recurrence follow-up after resection. MiXCR, applied by TCRdb to the 5' RACE reads, yields one record per CDR3 protein. The data hold about 10,000 distinct CDR3 sequences, with under 30% observed a single time. The input for sequencing was PBMCs, taken at follow-up. All receptors come from a female donor with early-stage non-small cell lung cancer.

The gene calls are TRBV7-2 and TRBJ1-5; a weak D match, TRBD1 (5 bases). The CDR3 is 15 amino acids. The germline V gene has CDR1 SGHTA and CDR2 FQGNSA. Trimming removed 5 bases at V and 7 bases at J, with 18 bases between. The CDR3 reads CASSLMGGGEQPQHF. In DNA, the CDR3 is TGTGCCAGCAGCCTCATGGGTGGGGGTGAGCAGCCCCAGCATTTT.

This clonotype was seen more than once but under ten times. This rearrangement joins TRBV5-5 to TRBJ1-4; 11 bases match TRBD1. Germline V gene data show CDR1 as SGHKS and CDR2 as YYEKEE (reference sequence). The CDR3 length is 15 residues. With V trimmed by 1 base and J by 7 bases, 3 bases remained unmatched. The CDR3 nucleotides read TGTGCCAGCAGCTTGCAGGACAGGGGGCTTGAAAAACTGTTTTTT. It specifies CASSLQDRGLEKLFF. Variable domain in full (rest from reference TRBV5-5 and TRBJ1-4): DAGVTQSPTHLIKTRGQQVTLRCSPISGHKSVSWYQQVLGQGPQFIFQYYEKEERGRGNFPDRFSARQFPNYSSELNVNALLLGDSALYLCASSLQDRGLEKLFFGSGTQLSVL.

The V call is TRBV27, the J call TRBJ2-7; possibly TRBD2 for D (6 bases). Looked up from germline, CDR1 is MNHEY and CDR2 is SMNVEV (reference sequence). This CDR3 has 16 residues. V was clipped by 10 bases and J by 0 bases, with 22 bases between them. The CDR3 DNA reads as TGTGCCACCAAGTTGTACGGGAGCCCCAGCTCCTACGAGCAGTACTTC. It yields the protein CATKLYGSPSSYEQYF.

This clonotype was observed a handful of times. The rearrangement joins TRBV5-5 to TRBJ1-1, with 7 bases that match TRBD1. The V segment lost 3 bases and the J segment 4 bases; nucleotides outside the gene matches: 9. The CDR3 is 15 amino acids. The germline gives CDR1 SGHKS, CDR2 YYEKEE (reference sequence). The CDR3 bases are TGTGCCAGCAGCTCCCGACAGGGCAGTGGCACTGAAGCTTTCTTT. This translates into CASSSRQGSGTEAFF.

The chain links TRBV5-1 to TRBJ2-7; D could derive from TRBD1 or TRBD2 (5 bases each). The V end lost 0 bases, the J end lost 2 bases, and 12 bases lay between the germline ends. This CDR3 has 15 residues. Germline V gene data show CDR1 as SGHRS and CDR2 as YFSETQ. CDR3 in amino acids: CASSLVGDGTYEQYF. The CDR3 coding sequence is TGCGCCAGCAGCTTGGTTGGGGACGGTACCTACGAGCAGTACTTC.

Concerning this clonotype: A much larger clone sits a single nucleotide away, making a read error possible. V usage is TRBV6-6 and J usage is TRBJ1-4; 8 nucleotides line up with TRBD1. Germline V gene sequence: CDR1 MNHNY, CDR2 SVGAGI (reference sequence). This CDR3 has 12 amino acids. The CDR3 loop reads CASSLQGEKQFF. Written as DNA, the CDR3 is TGTGCCAGCAGTTTACAGGGGGAAAAACAGTTTTTT.

CDR3 coding DNA: TGTGCCAGCAGCCCCCGGACTTCAGGGAACTACGAGCAGTACTTC. Translation gives CASSPRTSGNYEQYF. The chain couples TRBV9 to TRBJ2-7, with D perhaps TRBD1 or TRBD2 (5 bases each). Looked up from germline, CDR1 is SGDLS and CDR2 is YYNGEE. The CDR3 length is 15 residues. The V gene lost 4 bases and the J gene lost 3 bases, with 17 bases spanning the gap.

In its sample, this clonotype ranks as medium-sized. The V and J genes are TRBV9 and TRBJ2-2, with D possibly matching TRBD2 (6 bases). Trimming removed 4 bases at V and 6 bases at J, with 16 bases between. The CDR3 runs 15 residues. CDR1 and CDR2 from the germline V gene are SGDLS and YYNGEE. The DNA for the CDR3 is TGTGCCAGCAGCACCCGACTAGACGGGGCCGGGGAGCTGTTTTTT. Residues: CASSTRLDGAGELFF.

The chain employs TRBV28 and TRBJ1-2, with TRBD1 identical over 7 bases. CDR3 size: 15 residues. J gave up 3 bases and V 6 bases, and 10 bases lay outside the gene matches. The germline CDR1 and CDR2 sequences are MDHEN and SYDVKM. The CDR3 reads CASSQPGGTDYGYTF. The CDR3 coding sequence is TGTGCCAGCAGCCAGCCCGGAGGGACAGACTATGGCTACACCTTC.

With respect to this clonotype: The conserved phenylalanine or tryptophan is not found at the CDR3 terminus, so this likely reflects a read error. The rearrangement links TRBV6-2 or TRBV6-3 to TRBJ2-5; D is possibly TRBD1 (6 bases). The CDR3 loop spans 14 amino acids. Germline V CDR1 and CDR2: MNHEY, SVGEGT. Deletions cut 7 bases from V and 5 bases from J, with 17 bases between. As DNA, the CDR3 is TGTGCCAGCACCCACCGCAGGGGCGGCGAGACCCAGTACATC. Protein product: CASTHRRGGETQYI.

This clonotype is medium-sized. The chain carries TRBV7-8 and TRBJ1-4; 8 bases align to TRBD1. CDR1 is SGHVS, CDR2 FQNEAQ, per germline. V shed 4 bases and J 8 bases; nucleotides not matched to a gene: 9. The CDR3 contains 15 residues. Here the CDR3 reads CASSSRRTGSEKLFF. The CDR3 DNA reads TGTGCCAGCAGCTCACGAAGGACAGGGAGCGAAAAACTGTTTTTT.

This clonotype was counted only a few times. This rearrangement joins TRBV6-5 to TRBJ2-1, with 15 bases fitting TRBD2. Germline V gene data show CDR1 as MNHEY and CDR2 as SVGAGI. After removal of 6 bases from V and 9 bases from J, the junction contained 3 bases not matched to a gene. The CDR3 spans 14 residues. This CDR3 reads CASSKGLAGGEQFF. Written as DNA, the CDR3 is TGTGCCAGCAGCAAGGGACTAGCGGGAGGTGAGCAGTTCTTC.

This chain connects TRBV10-3 to TRBJ2-7, with 8 bases lining up with TRBD1. This CDR3 is built from 14 residues. Germline CDR1 and CDR2: ENHRY and SYGVKD. Losses at the gene ends were 2 bases for V and 5 bases for J; bases not matched to a gene: 5. CDR3 in amino acids: CAISESQGAHEQYF. The CDR3 nucleotides are TGTGCCATCAGTGAGAGTCAGGGGGCCCACGAGCAGTACTTC.

This clonotype turned up a few times. The J gene is TRBJ2-7, the V gene TRBV11-2; 10 bases align to TRBD2. Trimming at V came to 5 bases and at J to 4 bases, leaving 17 bases not matched to a gene. CDR1 and CDR2 from the germline V gene are SGHAT and FQNNGV. This CDR3 has 18 residues. The CDR3 sequence: CASSPINRSGRDTYEQYF. In nucleotides, the CDR3 is TGTGCCAGCAGCCCTATTAACAGGAGCGGGAGGGATACTTACGAGCAGTACTTC.

This clonotype was observed a handful of times. The chain employs TRBV7-2 and TRBJ1-1; unclear D gene. The CDR3 is made up of 13 amino acids. The ends were cut back, 5 bases at V and 3 bases at J, with 10 bases in the middle. Germline V gene data show CDR1 as SGHTA and CDR2 as FQGNSA. The CDR3 region has the DNA TGTGCCAGCAGCAGAGCGGCGGACACTGAAGCTTTCTTT. Its protein product is CASSRAADTEAFF.